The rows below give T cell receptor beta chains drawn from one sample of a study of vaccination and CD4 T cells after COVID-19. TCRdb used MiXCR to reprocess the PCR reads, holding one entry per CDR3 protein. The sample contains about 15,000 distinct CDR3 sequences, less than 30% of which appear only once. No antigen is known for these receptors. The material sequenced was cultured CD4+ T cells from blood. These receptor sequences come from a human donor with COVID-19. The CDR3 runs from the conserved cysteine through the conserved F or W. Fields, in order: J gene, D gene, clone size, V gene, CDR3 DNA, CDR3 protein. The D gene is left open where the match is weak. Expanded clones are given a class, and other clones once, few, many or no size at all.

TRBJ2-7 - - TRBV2 TGTGCCAGCAGTGTAATGGACGTTTCCTACGAGCAGTACTTC CASSVMDVSYEQYF
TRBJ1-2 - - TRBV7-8 - CASSPSPGESYEQYFGPGGYTF
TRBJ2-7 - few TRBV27 TGTGCCAGCAGTTTGAGTCGCTCCTACGAGCAGTACTTC CASSLSRSYEQYF
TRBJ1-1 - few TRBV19 TGTGCCAGTAAAAGGGAAGCAGCTGAAGCTTTCTTT CASKREAAEAFF
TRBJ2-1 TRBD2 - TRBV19 TGTGCCGCCGGGGGGCAGCGGGGGGGCAATGAGCAGTTCTTC CAAGGQRGGNEQFF
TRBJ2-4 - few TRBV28 TGTGCCAGCAGTTCCCGGATCCGAGGGAACATTCAGTACTTC CASSSRIRGNIQYF
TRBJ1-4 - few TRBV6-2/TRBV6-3 TGTGCCAGCAGTTACTCGAAGGTGGGGGGACCCGAAAAACTGTTTTTT CASSYSKVGGPEKLFF
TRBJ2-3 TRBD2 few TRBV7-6 TGTGCCAGCAGCTCAAGACTAGCCCTAGCAGATACGCAGTATTTT CASSSRLALADTQYF
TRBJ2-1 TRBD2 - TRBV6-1 TGTGCCAGCAGTCCCGGGACTAGCGGATACAATGAGCAGTTCTTC CASSPGTSGYNEQFF
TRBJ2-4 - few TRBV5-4 TGTGCCAGCAGCTTGGTTGGGGCCTCAAGCATTCAGTACTTC CASSLVGASSIQYF
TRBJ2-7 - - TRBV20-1 TGCAGTGCTGGCCTGGGGTTTAGCCCCTACGAGCAGTACTTC CSAGLGFSPYEQYF
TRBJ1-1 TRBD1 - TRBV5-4 TGTGCCAGCAGCTCCGGACAGGTGAACACTGAAGCTTTCTTT CASSSGQVNTEAFF
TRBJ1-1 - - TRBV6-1 TGTGCCAGCAGTGAACGGGGGACGAACACTGAAGCTTTCTTT CASSERGTNTEAFF
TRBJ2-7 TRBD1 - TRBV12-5 TGTGCTAGTGCCGTAGACAGGGGAGGAAGTTACTTC CASAVDRGGSYF
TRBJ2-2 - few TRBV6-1 TGTGCCAGCAGTCCAGATGAAGGGACCACCGGGGAGCTGTTTTTT CASSPDEGTTGELFF
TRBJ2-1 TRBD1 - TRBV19 TGTGCCAGTACCCCTGACAGGGGGAATGAGCAGTTCTTC CASTPDRGNEQFF
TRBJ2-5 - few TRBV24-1 TGTGCCACCAGTGATTCCCTAGAGACCCAGTACTTC CATSDSLETQYF
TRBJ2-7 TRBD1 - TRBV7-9 TGTGCCAGCAGCTCAGGGGGGACAGGGAGGGAGCAGTACTTC CASSSGGTGREQYF
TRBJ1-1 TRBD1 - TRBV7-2 TGTGCCAGCAGCTTAGGTCAGGGGGCAACTGAAGCTTTCTTT CASSLGQGATEAFF
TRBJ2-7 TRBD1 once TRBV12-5 TGTGCTAGTGGCCAAACAGGGGTGGACGAGCAGTACTTC CASGQTGVDEQYF
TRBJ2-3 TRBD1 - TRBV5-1 TGCGCCAGCAGCTTGGGACAGGGAATCACAGATACGCAGTATTTT CASSLGQGITDTQYF
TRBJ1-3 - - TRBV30 TGTGCCTGGAGTGATAGAAACACCATATATTTT CAWSDRNTIYF
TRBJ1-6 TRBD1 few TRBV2 TGTGCCAGCAGTGAGTCAGACAGGGGTTTTCATAATTCACCCCTCCACTTT CASSESDRGFHNSPLHF
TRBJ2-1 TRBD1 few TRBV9 TGTGCCAGCAATGTACAGGGGGCCCTCGCTAATGAGCAGTTCTTC CASNVQGALANEQFF